These 28 T cell receptor beta chains were sequenced from one sample in a study of CD8 T cells in ankylosing spondylitis. Findings and limits, study-wide: A TCR beta motif of eight or nine highly homologous variants seemed to mark ankylosing spondylitis blood.

No antigen has been identified for these receptors. TCRdb re-called the 5' RACE reads through MiXCR, storing one row per CDR3 protein. The sample lists fewer than 750,000 distinct CDR3 sequences, roughly 19% occurring once. Sequenced sample: blood, either unsorted or a sorted T cell fraction (not recorded which). The receptor set was obtained from a male donor with ankylosing spondylitis.

This chain uses TRBV29-1 with TRBJ2-2; the match to TRBD2 covers 8 bases. J was trimmed by 7 bases and V by 5 bases; bases with no gene match: 12. The CDR3 spans 15 residues. Germline V gives CDR1 SQVTM, CDR2 ANQGSEA. The DNA for the CDR3 is TGCAGCGTTAACCTTATGAGCGGGAGAGTCGGGGAGCTGTTTTTT. Translated: CSVNLMSGRVGELFF.

This clonotype was counted a few times. The V and J genes are TRBV12-3 or TRBV12-4 and TRBJ2-6, with D possibly TRBD1 on 7 matching bases. V was cut by 6 bases and J by 0 bases, with 15 bases left in between. The CDR3 runs to 17 residues. CDR3 sequence reads: CASSPGGWSSGANVLTF. CDR3 nucleotides: TGTGCCAGCAGCCCAGGGGGGTGGAGCTCTGGGGCCAACGTCCTGACTTTC.

This clonotype was seen only a few times. V usage is TRBV20-1 and J usage is TRBJ2-1, with 11 bases lining up with TRBD2. V gave up 5 bases and J gave up 2 bases; unmatched junction bases: 8. CDR1 and CDR2 (germline): DFQATT, SNEGSKA (reference sequence). This CDR3 spans 16 amino acids. As DNA, the CDR3 is TGCAGTGCTCAACCGGGGACTAGCGGTCCCTACAATGAGCAGTTCTTC. This codes for CSAQPGTSGPYNEQFF.

The rearrangement uses TRBV11-2 and TRBJ1-1; the D gene is possibly TRBD1 (5 bases). Germline V CDR1 and CDR2: SGHAT, FQNNGV. The CDR3 consists of 17 residues. Deletions cut 0 bases from V and 5 bases from J, with 19 bases between. CDR3 DNA: TGTGCCAGCAGCTTAGATAGGGTTGGGAACAGGCCTACTGAAGCTTTCTTT. This gives the protein CASSLDRVGNRPTEAFF.

This clonotype has a handful of counts. The chain is built from TRBV6-6 and TRBJ2-6; no reliable D call. Trimming removed 8 bases from V and 4 bases from J, with 9 bases in between. Germline values: CDR1 MNHNY, CDR2 SVGAGI (reference sequence). This CDR3 comprises 13 residues. The CDR3 DNA follows: TGTGCCAGCGTTGGGCCCGGGGCCAACGTCCTGACTTTC. Translating it yields CASVGPGANVLTF.

V and J are TRBV7-3 and TRBJ2-1; D remains unclear. In germline, CDR1 is SGHTA, CDR2 FQGTGA. V lost 1 base to trimming and J lost 8 bases, with 15 bases between them. The CDR3 has 15 residues. The CDR3 here is CASSLSTSIYHEQFF. The CDR3, as DNA: TGTGCCAGCAGCTTAAGTACATCCATTTACCATGAGCAGTTCTTC.

The chain couples TRBV6-5 to TRBJ1-1; 7 bases fit TRBD1. The CDR3 covers 13 residues. With V trimmed by 4 bases and J by 4 bases, 3 bases remained unmatched. CDR1 MNHEY and CDR2 SVGAGI come from the germline V gene. CDR3 amino acids: CASSSRQGTEAFF. The CDR3 DNA reads TGTGCCAGCAGTTCCAGACAGGGCACTGAAGCTTTCTTT.

This clonotype appeared a few times. V is TRBV5-1 and J is TRBJ1-1; 10 bases line up with TRBD1. The CDR3 spans 15 residues. V was pared by 4 bases and J by 1 base, with 4 bases of the junction left unmatched. Germline assignment: CDR1 SGHRS and CDR2 YFSETQ. The CDR3 region has the DNA TGCGCCAGCAGCACCCGGGACAGGGGGAACACTGAAGCTTTCTTT. This translates into CASSTRDRGNTEAFF.

A few counts support this clonotype. The chain recombines TRBV11-2 with TRBJ2-1, with D unresolved. This CDR3 region has 14 residues. Germline V lookup: CDR1 SGHAT, CDR2 FQNNGV. V dropped 0 bases and J dropped 7 bases, with 10 bases sitting between them. This chain's CDR3 is CASSLEVAENEQFF. The CDR3 nucleotides read TGTGCCAGCAGCTTAGAGGTGGCGGAAAATGAGCAGTTCTTC.

The chain has TRBV20-1 and TRBJ2-1, with D perhaps TRBD2 (5 bases). Germline V gene sequence: CDR1 DFQATT, CDR2 SNEGSKA (reference sequence). Trimming stripped 2 bases from V and 3 bases from J, with 20 bases between. This CDR3 region has 17 residues. The CDR3 spells CSARIRGRAGLYNEQFF. In DNA form, the CDR3 reads TGCAGTGCTAGAATTCGAGGTCGTGCGGGCCTCTACAATGAGCAGTTCTTC.

This clonotype was seen a few times. The chain joins TRBV6-1 to TRBJ2-1; 9 nucleotides match TRBD2. After removal of 7 bases from V and 6 bases from J, the junction contained 4 bases not matched to a gene. Per the germline V gene, CDR1 is MNHNS and CDR2 is SASEGT. CDR3 size: 13 residues. DNA for the CDR3: TGTGCCAGCAACGAGCGGGAGGCCAATGAGCAGTTCTTC. Amino acids: CASNEREANEQFF.

This chain connects TRBV2 to TRBJ1-2; TRBD1 aligns across 9 bases. Germline loops: CDR1 SNHLY, CDR2 FYNNEI. The V gene end was trimmed by 1 base and the J gene end by 5 bases; junction bases not matched to a gene: 2. The CDR3 totals 14 residues. The CDR3 coding sequence is TGTGCCAGCAGTGAAGGGACAGGGGAATATGGCTACACCTTC. Protein sequence: CASSEGTGEYGYTF.

This clonotype turned up a few times. This sequence joins TRBV15 and TRBJ2-1, with 16 bases aligning to TRBD2. The germline V gene has CDR1 LNHNV and CDR2 YYDKDF (reference sequence). The J segment lost 10 bases and the V segment lost 5 bases, leaving 5 bases of the junction unmatched. The CDR3 runs 15 residues. CDR3 in DNA: TGTGCCACCAGCGGAGGGGGACTAGCGGGAGGGGAGCAGTTCTTC. It specifies CATSGGGLAGGEQFF.

This rearrangement joins TRBV6-4 to TRBJ2-1, with 12 bases lining up with TRBD2. Per germline, CDR1 MRHNA and CDR2 SNTAGT. This CDR3 comprises 15 residues. V lost 4 bases to trimming and J lost 3 bases; unmatched junction nucleotides: 1. CDR3: CASSATSGGYNEQFF. In DNA form, the CDR3 reads TGTGCCAGCAGTGCGACTAGCGGGGGCTACAATGAGCAGTTCTTC.

This clonotype has just a few counts. The chain uses TRBV20-1 and TRBJ2-1, with 9 nucleotides matching TRBD2. The V gene's germline CDR1 is DFQATT and CDR2 SNEGSKA (reference sequence). Germline trimming cut 0 bases from V and 4 bases from J; bases unmatched to any gene: 16. The CDR3 runs 19 residues. This chain's CDR3 is CSARDIRLAENRIYNEQFF. CDR3 nucleotides: TGCAGTGCTAGAGATATCCGACTAGCGGAGAACCGAATATACAATGAGCAGTTCTTC.

This chain links TRBV30 with TRBJ2-1; D is possibly TRBD2 (7 bases). The germline V gene encodes CDR1 GTSNPN and CDR2 SVGIG (reference sequence). The CDR3 loop spans 13 amino acids. The V and J ends lost 5 bases and 7 bases respectively, with 15 bases between them. In nucleotides, the CDR3 is TGTGCCTGGGGATTGGGGGGGCGGAATGAGCAGTTCTTC. This encodes CAWGLGGRNEQFF.

This chain links TRBV2 with TRBJ1-4; D unresolved. CDR3 length equals 9 residues. Germline V CDR1 and CDR2: SNHLY, FYNNEI. V dropped 2 bases and J dropped 13 bases, with 2 bases sitting between them. The CDR3 spells CASSELLFF. DNA for the CDR3: TGTGCCAGCAGTGAACTACTGTTTTTT.

This clonotype was recorded only once. The CDR3 spells CASSFKPRDGGPYLHF. The CDR3 coding sequence is TGTGCCAGCAGTTTCAAACCCCGGGACGGAGGGCCTTACCTCCACTTT. The chain uses TRBV6-5 and TRBJ1-6; weak D call: TRBD1 (5 bases). Germline V CDR1 and CDR2: MNHEY, SVGAGI. The V end lost 4 bases, the J end lost 15 bases, and 25 bases lay between the germline ends. The CDR3 has 16 residues.

Only a few counts were recorded for this clonotype. The V call is TRBV5-6, the J call TRBJ2-1; D tentatively reads TRBD1 or TRBD2 (5 bases each). Germline CDR1 reads SGHDT; CDR2 reads YYEEEE. V lost 2 bases and J 8 bases, leaving 14 bases between the germline ends. The CDR3 is made up of 14 amino acids. In nucleotides, the CDR3 is TGTGCCAGCAGCTTCCTGTCCTTGGGGGATGAGCAGTTCTTC. It translates to CASSFLSLGDEQFF.

The J gene is TRBJ2-3, the V gene TRBV5-1; the match to TRBD1 covers 7 bases. Unmatched junction bases numbered 3, after V lost 4 bases and J lost 4 bases. Germline assignment: CDR1 SGHRS and CDR2 YFSETQ. CDR3 size: 13 residues. This chain's CDR3 is CASSPDRPDTQYF. In DNA, the CDR3 is TGCGCCAGCAGCCCGGACAGGCCAGATACGCAGTATTTT.

The chain carries TRBV6-2 or TRBV6-3 and TRBJ2-7; D gene unclear. The germline V gene has CDR1 MNHEY and CDR2 SVGEGT. The CDR3 sequence is 14 residues long. Trimming took off 6 bases at V and 3 bases at J, with 15 bases between the two ends. The CDR3 here is CASSPDLEVYEQYF. The CDR3 coding sequence is TGTGCCAGCAGCCCGGATCTAGAGGTCTACGAGCAGTACTTC.

Here the CDR3 reads CASSQTGTNYGYTF. As DNA, the CDR3 is TGTGCCAGCAGCCAAACAGGCACCAACTATGGCTACACCTTC. The chain combines TRBV3-1 with TRBJ1-2, with D possibly being TRBD1 (5 bases). CDR1 and CDR2 from the germline V gene are LGHDT and YNNKEL (reference sequence). V lost 2 bases, J lost 2 bases, and 9 bases lay in between. This CDR3 is built from 14 residues.

This clonotype occurred a few times. The chain couples TRBV7-2 to TRBJ2-2, with D perhaps matching TRBD1 (5 bases). Trimming cost V 0 bases and J 1 base, with 9 bases left between them. The CDR3 sequence is 16 residues long. Germline CDR1 reads SGHTA; CDR2 reads FQGNSA. CDR3 nucleotide sequence: TGTGCCAGCAGCTTAGCGTTTGGACAGAACACCGGGGAGCTGTTTTTT. Its protein is CASSLAFGQNTGELFF.

This rearrangement joins TRBV5-1 to TRBJ2-1; 11 bases align to TRBD1. V was clipped by 3 bases and J by 2 bases; unmatched bases: 1. This CDR3 contains 15 residues. Germline loops: CDR1 SGHRS, CDR2 YFSETQ. CDR3 loop: CASSWTGGPYNEQFF. The CDR3 nucleotides read TGCGCCAGCAGCTGGACAGGGGGCCCCTACAATGAGCAGTTCTTC.

This chain connects TRBV3-1 to TRBJ2-2; D is unresolved. Trimming removed 6 bases from V and 0 bases from J, with 11 bases in between. The CDR3 runs to 15 residues. Germline lookup yields CDR1 LGHDT and CDR2 YNNKEL (reference sequence). In nucleotides, the CDR3 is TGTGCCAGCAGTCGTCAGTTAACGAACACCGGGGAGCTGTTTTTT. This gives the protein CASSRQLTNTGELFF.

V is TRBV5-1 and J is TRBJ2-7; 9 bases agree with TRBD1. Trimming at V came to 2 bases and at J to 5 bases, leaving 11 bases not matched to a gene. This CDR3 is 16 amino acids long. Germline CDR1 reads SGHRS; CDR2 reads YFSETQ. In DNA form, the CDR3 reads TGCGCCAGCAGCTTATACCCACAGGGGGCGAGCCACGAGCAGTACTTC. This translates into CASSLYPQGASHEQYF.

This clonotype was seen only a few times. The rearrangement joins TRBV12-3 or TRBV12-4 to TRBJ2-6; possible D gene TRBD2, 5 bases. The CDR3 spans 15 residues. Between the trimmed V and J ends, which lost 4 bases and 4 bases, there was a span of 11 bases. This chain's CDR3 is CASSSRGPGANVLTF. CDR3 DNA sequence: TGTGCCAGCAGTTCCCGGGGTCCCGGGGCCAACGTCCTGACTTTC.

This clonotype appeared a few times. The CDR3 DNA follows: TGTGCCAGCAGCCAAGCTCGTCCGAGCTCTGGAAACACCATATATTTT. Its protein is CASSQARPSSGNTIYF. The rearrangement links TRBV3-1 to TRBJ1-3; no clear D gene. The germline CDR1 and CDR2 sequences are LGHDT and YNNKEL (reference sequence). The V end lost 1 base, the J end lost 0 bases, and 10 bases lay between the germline ends. The CDR3 covers 16 residues. Variable domain in full (rest from reference TRBV3-1 and TRBJ1-3): DTAVSQTPKYLVTQMGNDKSIKCEQNLGHDTMYWYKQDSKKFLKIMFSYNNKELIINETVPNRFSPKSPDKAHLNLHINSLELGDSAVYFCASSQARPSSGNTIYFGEGSWLTVV.